The next 23 T cell receptor beta chains were all read from a single sample in a study of early T cells in non-severe SARS-CoV-2 infection. Via MiXCR, TCRdb re-called the 5' RACE reads, giving one row per CDR3 protein. The sample lists some 36,000 distinct CDR3 sequences, over 4.5% seen once, with about 5% in the top ten. The specimen sequenced was whole blood. These receptors all come from an adult who was a healthcare worker with PCR-confirmed SARS-CoV-2 infection or an uninfected control (not recorded which).

The table lists this clonotype with many counts. The V and J genes are TRBV2 and TRBJ1-5, with D possibly matching TRBD1 (5 bases). The CDR3 is 14 residues long. Germline-derived CDR1 and CDR2 are SNHLY and FYNNEI. Trimming stripped 8 bases from V and 4 bases from J, with 15 bases between. CDR3 residues: CASQQGDENQPQHF. The CDR3 DNA reads TGTGCCAGCCAACAAGGGGATGAGAATCAGCCCCAGCATTTT. The full variable domain, with the rest looked up from reference TRBV2 and TRBJ1-5, is EPEVTQTPSHQVTQMGQEVILRCVPISNHLYFYWYRQILGQKVEFLVSFYNNEISEKSEIFDDQFSVERPDGSNFTLKIRSTKLEDSAMYFCASQQGDENQPQHFGDGTRLSIL.

This rearrangement joins TRBV28 to TRBJ1-5, with D possibly matching TRBD1 (5 bases). Germline V gene data show CDR1 as MDHEN and CDR2 as SYDVKM. This CDR3 is 14 amino acids long. With 3 bases removed from V and 4 bases from J, the gap between germline ends came to 10 bases. The CDR3 reads CASSFRGFNQPQHF. For the CDR3, the DNA is TGTGCCAGCAGTTTCCGGGGCTTTAATCAGCCCCAGCATTTT.

This clonotype was counted at least ten times. The chain recombines TRBV3-1 with TRBJ2-3; TRBD2 matches 11 bases. Germline V lookup: CDR1 LGHDT, CDR2 YNNKEL (reference sequence). V shed 1 base and J 3 bases; nucleotides not matched to a gene: 15. CDR3 length: 20 amino acids. CDR3 sequence: CASSQGRSPTSGIITDTQYF. The CDR3 coding sequence is TGTGCCAGCAGCCAAGGGCGGTCGCCGACTAGCGGGATAATAACAGATACGCAGTATTTT.

This clonotype showed up many times. The gene calls are TRBV11-3 and TRBJ1-6; 7 bases fit TRBD1. The CDR3 totals 14 residues. CDR1 and CDR2 from the germline V gene are SGHNT and YENEEA. Losses at the gene ends were 5 bases for V and 7 bases for J; bases not matched to a gene: 5. CDR3 DNA sequence: TGTGCCAGCAGCATCGGGACAGTCAATTCACCCCTCCACTTT. It yields the protein CASSIGTVNSPLHF.

A few counts support this clonotype. The V call is TRBV6-5, the J call TRBJ2-1; 9 nucleotides line up with TRBD1. Germline V gene sequence: CDR1 MNHEY, CDR2 SVGAGI. J lost 6 bases, V lost 4 bases, and 13 bases had no gene match. The CDR3 length is 17 residues. CDR3 DNA: TGTGCCAGCAGTTCGGGACAGGGATTCGGCGGGGGCAATGAGCAGTTCTTC. It codes for CASSSGQGFGGGNEQFF.

This chain links TRBV12-3 or TRBV12-4 with TRBJ2-5; D ambiguous. Trimming took 5 bases from V and 3 from J, leaving 4 bases between them. CDR3 size: 11 residues. The CDR3 bases are TGTGCCAGCAGTAAAAAAGAGACCCAGTACTTC. This translates into CASSKKETQYF.

At least ten counts were recorded for this clonotype. The rearrangement uses TRBV12-3 or TRBV12-4 and TRBJ2-1, with D maybe TRBD2 (5 bases). The V and J ends lost 6 bases and 0 bases respectively, with 9 bases between them. This CDR3 has 14 residues. CDR3 loop: CASRIGSSYNEQFF. The DNA for the CDR3 is TGTGCCAGCAGAATAGGGAGCTCCTACAATGAGCAGTTCTTC.

Ten or more counts support this clonotype. The chain is built from TRBV30 and TRBJ1-5, with TRBD1 matching over 7 bases. This CDR3 is 14 amino acids long. The V and J ends lost 5 bases and 4 bases, in that order; junction bases with no gene match: 8. The germline CDR1 and CDR2 sequences are GTSNPN and SVGIG (reference sequence). CDR3 sequence (DNA): TGTGCCTGGGCAGCGGACAGGATAAATCAGCCCCAGCATTTT. Translated: CAWAADRINQPQHF.

This clonotype was seen a single time. A read error may explain this, as a much larger clone is one base away. The CDR3 does not end in the conserved phenylalanine or tryptophan, so this is likely a read error. The gene calls are TRBV6-1 and TRBJ2-1; maybe TRBD2 (6 bases). Germline assignment: CDR1 MNHNS and CDR2 SASEGT. The germline V and J ends were trimmed by 4 bases and 2 bases, with 12 bases remaining between them. The CDR3 extends over 15 amino acids. The CDR3 DNA reads as TGTGCCAGCAGTGGCTCGGGAGAACCCTACAATGAGCAGTTCATC. Encoded protein: CASSGSGEPYNEQFI.

This clonotype was recorded many times. V is TRBV19 and J is TRBJ1-5, with a tentative D call TRBD1 (6 bases). Germline V gives CDR1 LNHDA, CDR2 SQIVND (reference sequence). The CDR3 has 15 amino acids. Trimming took 6 bases from V and 1 from J, leaving 13 bases between them. CDR3 region: CASRAIQGSNQPQHF. The CDR3, as DNA: TGTGCCAGTAGAGCAATTCAGGGGAGCAATCAGCCCCAGCATTTT.

This clonotype counts as medium-sized. The gene calls are TRBV7-6 and TRBJ2-2; D gene unclear. Trimming removed 5 bases from V and 1 base from J, with 14 bases in between. The CDR3 loop spans 16 amino acids. Per germline, CDR1 SGHVS and CDR2 FNYEAQ. This CDR3 is CASSRLRMENTGELFF. CDR3 nucleotide sequence: TGTGCCAGCAGCCGTCTTAGGATGGAGAACACCGGGGAGCTGTTTTTT. Full variable domain (remainder filled in from reference TRBV7-6 and TRBJ2-2): GAGVSQSPRYKVTKRGQDVALRCDPISGHVSLYWYRQALGQGPEFLTYFNYEAQQDKSGLPNDRFSAERPEGSISTLTIQRTEQRDSAMYRCASSRLRMENTGELFFGEGSRLTVL.

This clonotype was picked up many times. This chain links TRBV29-1 with TRBJ1-5; D not certain. V was cut by 4 bases and J by 6 bases, with 13 bases left in between. CDR3 length: 13 residues. Looked up from germline, CDR1 is SQVTM and CDR2 is ANQGSEA. The CDR3 nucleotides read TGCAGCGTTGTAGAGGAGGCGGGTCAGCCCCAGCATTTT. The encoded protein is CSVVEEAGQPQHF.

The rearrangement uses TRBV4-1 and TRBJ1-2; D ambiguous. Trimming cost V 0 bases and J 0 bases, with 11 bases left between them. CDR1 and CDR2 from the germline V gene are MGHRA and YSYEKL. CDR3 length equals 16 residues. The CDR3 loop reads CASSQDRTRTNYGYTF. DNA of the CDR3: TGCGCCAGCAGCCAAGATAGGACCAGAACTAACTATGGCTACACCTTC.

This chain joins TRBV5-1 and TRBJ2-1; 12 bases are shared with TRBD2. Germline V gives CDR1 SGHRS, CDR2 YFSETQ. V was pared by 5 bases and J by 10 bases, with 19 bases of the junction left unmatched. This CDR3 has 18 amino acids. The DNA of the CDR3 is TGCGCCAGCAGTCCCGGTCGGGGGCTAGCGGGAGGGTTGAAGGAGCAGTTCTTC. Amino acid sequence: CASSPGRGLAGGLKEQFF.

This clonotype has a count of ten or more. The chain uses TRBV5-4 and TRBJ2-1, with 8 nucleotides matching TRBD2. Germline V gene sequence: CDR1 SGHNT, CDR2 YYREEE (reference sequence). CDR3 length: 15 amino acids. J gave up 7 bases and V 4 bases, and 10 bases lay outside the gene matches. The DNA for the CDR3 is TGTGCCAGCAGCCCCAGAGGACTAGCAGGGAATGAGCAGTTCTTC. Its protein is CASSPRGLAGNEQFF.

In this sample, this clonotype turned up many times. This chain links TRBV12-3 or TRBV12-4 with TRBJ1-1, with D perhaps matching TRBD1 (5 bases). The CDR3 consists of 14 residues. V was pared by 6 bases and J by 1 base, with 12 bases between. The CDR3 DNA reads TGTGCCAGCAGCCCGGGACCTACGAACACTGAAGCTTTCTTT. It encodes CASSPGPTNTEAFF.

This clonotype was found many times. The J gene is TRBJ2-1, the V gene TRBV11-2; the match to TRBD1 covers 9 bases. Per the germline V gene, CDR1 is SGHAT and CDR2 is FQNNGV. The CDR3 covers 15 residues. V dropped 5 bases and J dropped 6; count of bases not matched to a gene: 8. In DNA, the CDR3 is TGTGCCAGCAGCGCCTCCCGGGACAGGGCCAATGAGCAGTTCTTC. Its translation: CASSASRDRANEQFF.

This clonotype occurred many times. This chain joins TRBV20-1 and TRBJ2-7; D gene unclear. The CDR3 is made up of 14 amino acids. The germline V gene has CDR1 DFQATT and CDR2 SNEGSKA (reference sequence). V lost 7 bases and J lost 0, with 16 bases in between. The CDR3 sequence: CSVKRPLGSYEQYF. The CDR3 region has the DNA TGCAGTGTTAAACGCCCCCTGGGCTCCTACGAGCAGTACTTC.

The sample holds many counts of this clonotype. V gene TRBV30 combines with J gene TRBJ1-2; 10 bases fit TRBD1. The V and J ends lost 3 bases and 3 bases, in that order; junction bases with no gene match: 10. CDR3 length equals 16 residues. Germline assignment: CDR1 GTSNPN and CDR2 SVGIG (reference sequence). The CDR3 here is CAWRAAGQGVYYGYTF. The CDR3 DNA is TGTGCCTGGAGGGCTGCCGGACAGGGGGTCTACTATGGCTACACCTTC.

This clonotype was counted at least ten times. This chain links TRBV6-1 with TRBJ1-4, with 10 bases that match TRBD1. Germline V gene sequence: CDR1 MNHNS, CDR2 SASEGT. The junction had 30 bases not matched to a gene; V was cut back by 6 bases and J by 5 bases. CDR3 size: 23 residues. CDR3 coding DNA: TGTGCCAGCAGCCCGCCGTTGTACCGGGACAGGGGTCTCCAACTCCGGGCCAATGAAAAACTGTTTTTT. Translating it yields CASSPPLYRDRGLQLRANEKLFF.

This clonotype is termed medium-sized. The chain links TRBV29-1 to TRBJ2-3; the D is unclear. The CDR3 has 12 amino acids. The germline V gene has CDR1 SQVTM and CDR2 ANQGSEA. V shed 4 bases and J shed 0 bases, with 5 bases lying between them. CDR3 nucleotides: TGCAGCGTTGGTCGAAGCACAGATACGCAGTATTTT. Translating it yields CSVGRSTDTQYF.

The table lists this clonotype with many counts. The chain is built from TRBV9 and TRBJ2-7; 7 bases are shared with TRBD2. The V gene's germline CDR1 is SGDLS and CDR2 YYNGEE. J gave up 3 bases and V 0 bases, and 9 bases lay outside the gene matches. The CDR3 spans 16 residues. The CDR3 DNA is TGTGCCAGCAGCGTAGCCCCTAGCGGAGGTAACTACGAGCAGTACTTC. Its protein is CASSVAPSGGNYEQYF.

This clonotype was counted many times. The genes are TRBV12-3 or TRBV12-4 and TRBJ2-4; 7 bases are shared with TRBD2. The J segment lost 0 bases and the V segment lost 3 bases, leaving 5 bases of the junction unmatched. The CDR3 has 16 amino acids. This CDR3 is CASSLSGEIAKNIQYF. CDR3 nucleotide sequence: TGTGCCAGCAGTTTGAGCGGGGAAATAGCCAAAAACATTCAGTACTTC.